This is a list of T cell receptor beta chains from one sample in a study of neoadjuvant nivolumab and ipilimumab in lung cancer. Data came from immunoSEQ multiplex PCR; TCRdb stores just in-frame clones and leaves some out. The sample carries about 18,000 clones, around three quarters recorded once. This sample comprised tumor tissue, obtained after neoadjuvant nivolumab, alone or with ipilimumab, at or shortly before surgery. All receptors come from an adult with non-small cell lung cancer. Each CDR3 is given with its conserved first and last residue. The order of the fields is clone size, J gene, V gene, D gene, CDR3 DNA, CDR3 protein. The D gene is left open where the match is weak. The size field is filled for only some rows; it gives once, few, many or a size class.

-	TRBJ1-4	TRBV28	-	TGTGCCAGCAGTGGGGCTAAGTGGCTACTGTTTTTT	CASSGAKWLLFF
-	TRBJ2-7	TRBV6-5	TRBD2	TGTGCCAGCAGTTCCGGGACTATGACGTACGAGCAGTACTTC	CASSSGTMTYEQYF
-	TRBJ2-2	TRBV27	-	TGTGCCAGCAGTCGAGCCGGGGAGCTGTTTTTT	CASSRAGELFF
-	TRBJ1-6	TRBV4-3	TRBD1	TGCGCCAGCAGCCAAGCGGACAGGGATCGTTCACCCCTCCACTTT	CASSQADRDRSPLHF
-	TRBJ2-5	TRBV5-1	-	TGCGCCAGCAGCTTCGGCCAGGTACGAGAGACCCAGTACTTC	CASSFGQVRETQYF
-	TRBJ1-2	TRBV5-1	-	TGCGCCAGCAGCTCCCCGGGTTCCGGCTACACCTTC	CASSSPGSGYTF
-	TRBJ1-2	TRBV18	TRBD1	TGTGCCAGCTCACCAGTGCGGACAGGGTATATTGGCTACACCTTC	CASSPVRTGYIGYTF
-	TRBJ1-2	TRBV6-1	-	TGTGCCAGCAGTGAAGAATATGGCTACACCTTC	CASSEEYGYTF
once	TRBJ1-2	TRBV4-1	TRBD1	TGCGCCAGCAGCCACCCCGGACAGGGGAGGCCTCCCTATGGCTACACCTTC	CASSHPGQGRPPYGYTF
-	TRBJ2-1	TRBV5-6	-	TGTGCCAGCAGCTCGAGCCGGGCCCCCTACAATGAGCAGTTCTTC	CASSSSRAPYNEQFF
few	TRBJ2-2	TRBV2	-	TGTGCCAGCAGTGGTACTACCCCCAACACCGGGGAGCTGTTTTTT	CASSGTTPNTGELFF
once	TRBJ2-7	TRBV30	-	TGTGCCTGGAGGGACATTTTGGGAGAGTCCTCCTACGAGCAGTACTTC	CAWRDILGESSYEQYF
-	TRBJ1-1	TRBV6-5	TRBD1	TGTGCCAGCAGTCGGGACAGATCCAAGAACACTGAAGCTTTCTTT	CASSRDRSKNTEAFF
-	TRBJ2-3	TRBV13	-	TGTGCCAGCAGCCCGCGTCGGGCAGATACGCAGTATTTT	CASSPRRADTQYF
-	TRBJ2-5	TRBV5-6	-	TGTGCCAGCAGCTTAGACATAGCCTTGGAGACCCAGTACTTC	CASSLDIALETQYF
few	TRBJ1-5	TRBV6-5	-	TGTGCCAGCAGTTACTCATCAGGGAATCAGCCCCAGCATTTT	CASSYSSGNQPQHF
-	TRBJ2-1	TRBV9	TRBD2	TGTGCCAGCAGCGGGAGACTAGCGGGGGGGCTTAATGAGCAGTTCTTC	CASSGRLAGGLNEQFF
-	TRBJ2-7	TRBV5-1	-	TGCGCCAGCAGCTTGGCCCGTCAGGGCTACGAGCAGTACTTC	CASSLARQGYEQYF
-	TRBJ2-3	TRBV7-2	-	TGTGCCAGCAGCTTAGCGCCGGGACTCGGTACAGATACGCAGTATTTT	CASSLAPGLGTDTQYF
-	TRBJ2-7	TRBV4-3	TRBD1	TGCGCCGCAACGATAGGCGGACAGGGGGCCTACGAGCAGTACTTC	CAATIGGQGAYEQYF
once	TRBJ1-2	TRBV4-3	TRBD1	TGCGCCAGCAGTATCTCCGGGACAGGGTTAGGCTACACCTTC	CASSISGTGLGYTF
once	TRBJ2-1	TRBV21-1	-	TGTGCCAGCAGCGCTCCTAAGGGCCTAGCGGGGCTCAATGAGCAGTTCTTC	CASSAPKGLAGLNEQFF
-	TRBJ1-1	TRBV14	-	TGTGCCAGCAGCCAAGGTCTCCTCACTGAAGCTTTCTTT	CASSQGLLTEAFF